Included here is one TCR beta chain sequence, with context. These data are taken from a study of blood T cell repertoires in COVID-19. The overall study: Samples of COVID-19 (acute and convalescent) were obtained from the United States, Italy and Spain. Sources were T cells, B-cell-depleted T cells, or PBMCs; the material itself was cDNA or gDNA.

CDR3 size: 15 residues. V was pared by 4 bases and J by 0 bases, with 4 bases of the junction left unmatched. Germline assignment: CDR1 SGDLS and CDR2 YYNGEE. Under the authors' procedure: Quantification of nucleated cells was approximated via reference gene primer amplification. Measured with immunoSEQ multiplex PCR; TCRdb has only the in-frame clones, and not every one. V and J calls plus clone size are reproduced from that table; the DNA served to infer D and trimming. The sample lists 270,000 or so clones, more than 75% occurring once. The receptor's source is a man in his forties with active or convalescent COVID-19. The chain carries TRBV9 and TRBJ2-7; 10 bases map to TRBD2. The specimen sequenced was peripheral blood. CDR3 loop: CASSFSGGFSYEQYF. The CDR3 DNA reads as TGTGCCAGCAGCTTTAGCGGGGGGTTCTCCTACGAGCAGTACTTC.